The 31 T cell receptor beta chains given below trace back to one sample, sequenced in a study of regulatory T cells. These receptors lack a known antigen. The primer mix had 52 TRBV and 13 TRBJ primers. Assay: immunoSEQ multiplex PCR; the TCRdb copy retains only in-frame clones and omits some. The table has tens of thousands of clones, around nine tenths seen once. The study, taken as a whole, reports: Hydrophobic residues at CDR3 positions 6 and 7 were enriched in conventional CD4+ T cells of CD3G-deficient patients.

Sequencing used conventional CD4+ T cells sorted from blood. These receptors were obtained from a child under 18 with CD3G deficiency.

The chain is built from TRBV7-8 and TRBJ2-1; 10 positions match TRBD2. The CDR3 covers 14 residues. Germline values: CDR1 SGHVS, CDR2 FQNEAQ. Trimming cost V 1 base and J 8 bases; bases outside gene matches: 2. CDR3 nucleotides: TGTGCCAGCAGCTTAGAAGCGGGAGGGCATGAGCAGTTCTTC. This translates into CASSLEAGGHEQFF.

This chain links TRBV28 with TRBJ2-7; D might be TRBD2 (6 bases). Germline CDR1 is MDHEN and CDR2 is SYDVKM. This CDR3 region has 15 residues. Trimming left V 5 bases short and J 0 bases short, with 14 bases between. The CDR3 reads CASSPSGSHSYEQYF. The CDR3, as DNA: TGTGCCAGCAGTCCCTCCGGGAGTCACTCCTACGAGCAGTACTTC.

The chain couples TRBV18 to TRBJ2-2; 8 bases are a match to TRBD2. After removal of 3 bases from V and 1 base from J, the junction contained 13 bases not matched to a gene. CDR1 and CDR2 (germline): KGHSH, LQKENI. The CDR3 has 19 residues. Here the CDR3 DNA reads TGTGCCAGCTCACCCCTGAGGGGCAAAGCGGGAGAGAACACCGGGGAGCTGTTTTTT. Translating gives CASSPLRGKAGENTGELFF.

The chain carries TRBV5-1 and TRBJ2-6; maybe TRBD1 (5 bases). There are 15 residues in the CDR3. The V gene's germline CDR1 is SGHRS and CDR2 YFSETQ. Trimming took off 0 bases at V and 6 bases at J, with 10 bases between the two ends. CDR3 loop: CASSLAAGKANVLTF. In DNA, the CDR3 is TGCGCCAGCAGCTTGGCGGCAGGGAAGGCCAACGTCCTGACTTTC.

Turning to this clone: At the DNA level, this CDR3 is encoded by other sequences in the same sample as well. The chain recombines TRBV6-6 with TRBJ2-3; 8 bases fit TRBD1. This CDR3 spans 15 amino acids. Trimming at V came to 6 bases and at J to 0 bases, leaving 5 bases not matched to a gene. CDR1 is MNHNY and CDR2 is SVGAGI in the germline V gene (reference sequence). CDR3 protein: CASRSGQGSTDTQYF. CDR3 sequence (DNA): TGTGCCAGCAGAAGCGGACAGGGAAGCACAGATACGCAGTATTTT.

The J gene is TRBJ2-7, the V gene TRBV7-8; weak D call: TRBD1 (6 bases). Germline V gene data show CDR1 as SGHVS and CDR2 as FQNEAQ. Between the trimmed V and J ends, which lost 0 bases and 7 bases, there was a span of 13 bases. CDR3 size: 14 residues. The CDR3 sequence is CASSLAGRGVEQYF. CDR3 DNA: TGTGCCAGCAGCTTAGCTGGCAGGGGTGTTGAGCAGTACTTC.

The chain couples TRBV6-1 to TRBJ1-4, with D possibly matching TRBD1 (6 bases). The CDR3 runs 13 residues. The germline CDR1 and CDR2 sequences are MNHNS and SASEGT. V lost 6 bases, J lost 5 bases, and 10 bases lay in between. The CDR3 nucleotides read TGTGCCAGCAGGGAGAGGGGGAATGAAAAACTGTTTTTT. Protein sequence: CASRERGNEKLFF.

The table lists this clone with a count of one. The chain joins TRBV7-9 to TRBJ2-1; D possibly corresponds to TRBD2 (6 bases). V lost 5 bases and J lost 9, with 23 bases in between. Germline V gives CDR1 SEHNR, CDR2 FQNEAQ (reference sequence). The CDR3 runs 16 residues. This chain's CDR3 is CASSPIGARLGGEQFF. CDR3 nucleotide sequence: TGTGCCAGCAGCCCCATCGGGGCACGGCTCGGGGGTGAGCAGTTCTTC.

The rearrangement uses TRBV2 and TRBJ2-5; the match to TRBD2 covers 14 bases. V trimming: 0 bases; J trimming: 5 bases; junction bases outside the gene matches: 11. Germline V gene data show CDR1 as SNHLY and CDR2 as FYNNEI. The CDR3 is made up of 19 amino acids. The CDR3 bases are TGTGCCAGCAGTGAAGCGCTTCTGACTAGCGGGAGGGCCGCGGAGACCCAGTACTTC. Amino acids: CASSEALLTSGRAAETQYF.

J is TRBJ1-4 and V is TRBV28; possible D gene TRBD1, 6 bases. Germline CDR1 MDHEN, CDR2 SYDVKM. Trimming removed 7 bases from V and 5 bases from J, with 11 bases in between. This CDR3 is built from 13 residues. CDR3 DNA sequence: TGTGCCAGCAAGGACAGCAGCAATGAAAAACTGTTTTTT. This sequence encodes CASKDSSNEKLFF.

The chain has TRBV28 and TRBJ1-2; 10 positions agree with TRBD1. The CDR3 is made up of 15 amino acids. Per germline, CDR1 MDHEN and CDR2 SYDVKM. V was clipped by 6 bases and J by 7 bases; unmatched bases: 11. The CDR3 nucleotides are TGTGCCAGCAGCCGGGACAGGGGAGGATACCTTGGCTACACCTTC. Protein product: CASSRDRGGYLGYTF.

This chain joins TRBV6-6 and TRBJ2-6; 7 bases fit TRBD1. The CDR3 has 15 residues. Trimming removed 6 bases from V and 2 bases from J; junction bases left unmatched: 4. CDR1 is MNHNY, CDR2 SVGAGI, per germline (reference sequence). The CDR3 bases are TGTGCCAGCAGGACCCAGGGGGCTGGGGCCAACGTCCTGACTTTC. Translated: CASRTQGAGANVLTF.

The CDR3, as DNA: TGTGCCCCCGAAAGGAGAGGGTACGAGCAGTACTTC. Amino acid sequence: CAPERRGYEQYF. This chain joins TRBV7-9 and TRBJ2-7, with a possible D match to TRBD2 (5 bases). CDR3 length: 12 residues. CDR1 and CDR2 (germline): SEHNR, FQNEAQ (reference sequence). Between the trimmed V and J ends, which lost 11 bases and 4 bases, there was a span of 15 bases.

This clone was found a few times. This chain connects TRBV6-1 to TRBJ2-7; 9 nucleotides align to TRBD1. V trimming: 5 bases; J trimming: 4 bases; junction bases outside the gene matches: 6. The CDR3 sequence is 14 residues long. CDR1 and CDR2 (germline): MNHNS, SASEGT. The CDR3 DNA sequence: TGTGCCAGCAGTCCCGGGACAGGGAAGTACGAGCAGTACTTC. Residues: CASSPGTGKYEQYF.

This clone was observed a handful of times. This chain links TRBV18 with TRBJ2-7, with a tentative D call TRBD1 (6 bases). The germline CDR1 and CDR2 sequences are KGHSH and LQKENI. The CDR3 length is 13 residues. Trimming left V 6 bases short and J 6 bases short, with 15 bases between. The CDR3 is CASSQGPRTEQYF. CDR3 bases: TGTGCCAGCTCTCAGGGGCCCCGAACCGAGCAGTACTTC.

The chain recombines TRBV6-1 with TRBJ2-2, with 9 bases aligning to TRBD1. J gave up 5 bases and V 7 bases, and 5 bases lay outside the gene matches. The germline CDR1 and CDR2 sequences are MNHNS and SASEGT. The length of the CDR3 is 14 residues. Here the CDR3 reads CASKGTGKTGELFF. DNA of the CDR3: TGTGCCAGCAAGGGGACAGGGAAGACCGGGGAGCTGTTTTTT.

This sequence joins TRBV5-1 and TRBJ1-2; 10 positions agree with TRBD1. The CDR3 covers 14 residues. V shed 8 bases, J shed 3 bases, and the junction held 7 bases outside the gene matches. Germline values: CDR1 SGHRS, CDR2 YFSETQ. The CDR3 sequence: CASEPGQGHYGYTF. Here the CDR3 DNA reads TGCGCCAGTGAGCCGGGACAGGGGCACTATGGCTACACCTTC.

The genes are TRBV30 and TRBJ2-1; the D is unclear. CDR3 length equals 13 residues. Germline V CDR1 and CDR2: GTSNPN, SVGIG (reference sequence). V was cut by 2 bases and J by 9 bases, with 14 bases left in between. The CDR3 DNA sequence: TGTGCCTGGAGTTTGGGCCGGGCAACTGAGCAGTTCTTC. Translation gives CAWSLGRATEQFF.

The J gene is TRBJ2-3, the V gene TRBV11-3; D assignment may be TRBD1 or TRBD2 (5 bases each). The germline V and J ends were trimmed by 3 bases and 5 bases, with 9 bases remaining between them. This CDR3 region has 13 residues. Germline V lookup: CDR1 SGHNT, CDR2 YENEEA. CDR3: CASSFLGVDTQYF. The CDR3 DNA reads TGTGCCAGCAGCTTCCTGGGGGTAGATACGCAGTATTTT.

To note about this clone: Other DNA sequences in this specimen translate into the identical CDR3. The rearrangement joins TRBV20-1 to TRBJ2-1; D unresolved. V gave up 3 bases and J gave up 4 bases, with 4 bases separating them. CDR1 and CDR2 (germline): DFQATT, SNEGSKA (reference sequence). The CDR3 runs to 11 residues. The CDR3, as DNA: TGCAGTGCTAGTTTGTACAATGAGCAGTTCTTC. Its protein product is CSASLYNEQFF.

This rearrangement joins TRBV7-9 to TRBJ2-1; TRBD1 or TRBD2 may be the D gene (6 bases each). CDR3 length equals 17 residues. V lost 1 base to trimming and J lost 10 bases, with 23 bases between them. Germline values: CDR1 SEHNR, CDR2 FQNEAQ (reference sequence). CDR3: CASSLGGKGGTLREQFF. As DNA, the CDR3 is TGTGCCAGCAGCTTAGGGGGAAAAGGGGGGACTCTAAGAGAGCAGTTCTTC.

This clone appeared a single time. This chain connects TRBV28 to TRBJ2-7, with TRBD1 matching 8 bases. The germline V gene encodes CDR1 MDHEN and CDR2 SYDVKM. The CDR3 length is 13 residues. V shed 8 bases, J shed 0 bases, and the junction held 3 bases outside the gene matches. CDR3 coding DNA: TGTGCCAGCCGTGGACAGGGCTCCTACGAGCAGTACTTC. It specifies CASRGQGSYEQYF. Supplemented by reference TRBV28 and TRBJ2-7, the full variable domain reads DVKVTQSSRYLVKRTGEKVFLECVQDMDHENMFWYRQDPGLGLRLIYFSYDVKMKEKGDIPEGYSVSREKKERFSLILESASTNQTSMYLCASRGQGSYEQYFGPGTRLTVT.

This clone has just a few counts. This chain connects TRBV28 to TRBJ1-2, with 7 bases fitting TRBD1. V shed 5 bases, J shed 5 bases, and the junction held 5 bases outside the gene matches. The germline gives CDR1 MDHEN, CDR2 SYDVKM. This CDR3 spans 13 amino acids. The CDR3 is CASSTWDSYGYTF. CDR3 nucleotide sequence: TGTGCCAGCAGTACATGGGACAGTTATGGCTACACCTTC.

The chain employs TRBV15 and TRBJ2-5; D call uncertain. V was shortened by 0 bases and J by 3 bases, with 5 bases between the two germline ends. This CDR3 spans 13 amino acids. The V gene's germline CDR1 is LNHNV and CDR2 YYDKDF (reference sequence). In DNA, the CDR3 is TGTGCCACCAGCAGAGATTGTAAAGAGACCCAGTACTTC. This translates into CATSRDCKETQYF.

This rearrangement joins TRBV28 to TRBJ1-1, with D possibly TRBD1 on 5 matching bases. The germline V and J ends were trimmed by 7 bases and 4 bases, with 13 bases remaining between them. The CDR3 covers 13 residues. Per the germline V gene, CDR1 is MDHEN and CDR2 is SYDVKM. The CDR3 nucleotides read TGTGCCAGCACCACCCGTGGGGGCACTGAAGCTTTCTTT. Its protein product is CASTTRGGTEAFF. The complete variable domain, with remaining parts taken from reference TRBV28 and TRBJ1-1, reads DVKVTQSSRYLVKRTGEKVFLECVQDMDHENMFWYRQDPGLGLRLIYFSYDVKMKEKGDIPEGYSVSREKKERFSLILESASTNQTSMYLCASTTRGGTEAFFGQGTRLTVV.

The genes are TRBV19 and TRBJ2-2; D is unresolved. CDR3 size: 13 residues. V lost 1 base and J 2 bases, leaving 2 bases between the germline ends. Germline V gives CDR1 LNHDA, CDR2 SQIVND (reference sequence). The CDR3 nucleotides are TGTGCCAGTAGTATAGGTAACACCGGGGAGCTGTTTTTT. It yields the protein CASSIGNTGELFF.

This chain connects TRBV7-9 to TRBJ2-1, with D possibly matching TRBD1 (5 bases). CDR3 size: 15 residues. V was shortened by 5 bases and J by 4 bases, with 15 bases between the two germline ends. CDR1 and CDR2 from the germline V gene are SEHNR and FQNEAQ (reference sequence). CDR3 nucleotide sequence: TGTGCCAGCAGCCCCGCGTGGGGCGCGTACAATGAGCAGTTCTTC. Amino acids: CASSPAWGAYNEQFF.

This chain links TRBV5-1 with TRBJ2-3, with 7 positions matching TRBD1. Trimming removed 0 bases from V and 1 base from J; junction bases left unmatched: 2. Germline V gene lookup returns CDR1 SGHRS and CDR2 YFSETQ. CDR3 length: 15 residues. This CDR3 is CASSLAGQRTDTQYF. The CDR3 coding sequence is TGCGCCAGCAGCTTGGCGGGACAGCGCACAGATACGCAGTATTTT.

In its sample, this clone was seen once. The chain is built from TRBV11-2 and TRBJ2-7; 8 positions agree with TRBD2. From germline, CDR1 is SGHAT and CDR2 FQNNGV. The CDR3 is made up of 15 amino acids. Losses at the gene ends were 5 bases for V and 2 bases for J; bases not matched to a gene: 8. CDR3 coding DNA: TGTGCCAGCAGCCCCGGGGGGGTGCGGGCCTACGAGCAGTACTTC. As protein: CASSPGGVRAYEQYF.

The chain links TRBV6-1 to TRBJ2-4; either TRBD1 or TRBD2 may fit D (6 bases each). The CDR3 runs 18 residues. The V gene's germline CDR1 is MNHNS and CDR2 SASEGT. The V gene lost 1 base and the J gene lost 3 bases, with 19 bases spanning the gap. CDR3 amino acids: CASSEGGARGQGKNIQYF. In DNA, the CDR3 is TGTGCCAGCAGTGAAGGGGGGGCCCGGGGTCAAGGCAAAAACATTCAGTACTTC.

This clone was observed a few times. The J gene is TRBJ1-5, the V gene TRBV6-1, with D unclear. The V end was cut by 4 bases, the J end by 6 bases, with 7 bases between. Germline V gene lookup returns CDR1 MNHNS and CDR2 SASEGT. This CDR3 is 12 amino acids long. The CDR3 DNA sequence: TGTGCCAGCAGTGTACCGCCTCAGCCCCAGCATTTT. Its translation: CASSVPPQPQHF.